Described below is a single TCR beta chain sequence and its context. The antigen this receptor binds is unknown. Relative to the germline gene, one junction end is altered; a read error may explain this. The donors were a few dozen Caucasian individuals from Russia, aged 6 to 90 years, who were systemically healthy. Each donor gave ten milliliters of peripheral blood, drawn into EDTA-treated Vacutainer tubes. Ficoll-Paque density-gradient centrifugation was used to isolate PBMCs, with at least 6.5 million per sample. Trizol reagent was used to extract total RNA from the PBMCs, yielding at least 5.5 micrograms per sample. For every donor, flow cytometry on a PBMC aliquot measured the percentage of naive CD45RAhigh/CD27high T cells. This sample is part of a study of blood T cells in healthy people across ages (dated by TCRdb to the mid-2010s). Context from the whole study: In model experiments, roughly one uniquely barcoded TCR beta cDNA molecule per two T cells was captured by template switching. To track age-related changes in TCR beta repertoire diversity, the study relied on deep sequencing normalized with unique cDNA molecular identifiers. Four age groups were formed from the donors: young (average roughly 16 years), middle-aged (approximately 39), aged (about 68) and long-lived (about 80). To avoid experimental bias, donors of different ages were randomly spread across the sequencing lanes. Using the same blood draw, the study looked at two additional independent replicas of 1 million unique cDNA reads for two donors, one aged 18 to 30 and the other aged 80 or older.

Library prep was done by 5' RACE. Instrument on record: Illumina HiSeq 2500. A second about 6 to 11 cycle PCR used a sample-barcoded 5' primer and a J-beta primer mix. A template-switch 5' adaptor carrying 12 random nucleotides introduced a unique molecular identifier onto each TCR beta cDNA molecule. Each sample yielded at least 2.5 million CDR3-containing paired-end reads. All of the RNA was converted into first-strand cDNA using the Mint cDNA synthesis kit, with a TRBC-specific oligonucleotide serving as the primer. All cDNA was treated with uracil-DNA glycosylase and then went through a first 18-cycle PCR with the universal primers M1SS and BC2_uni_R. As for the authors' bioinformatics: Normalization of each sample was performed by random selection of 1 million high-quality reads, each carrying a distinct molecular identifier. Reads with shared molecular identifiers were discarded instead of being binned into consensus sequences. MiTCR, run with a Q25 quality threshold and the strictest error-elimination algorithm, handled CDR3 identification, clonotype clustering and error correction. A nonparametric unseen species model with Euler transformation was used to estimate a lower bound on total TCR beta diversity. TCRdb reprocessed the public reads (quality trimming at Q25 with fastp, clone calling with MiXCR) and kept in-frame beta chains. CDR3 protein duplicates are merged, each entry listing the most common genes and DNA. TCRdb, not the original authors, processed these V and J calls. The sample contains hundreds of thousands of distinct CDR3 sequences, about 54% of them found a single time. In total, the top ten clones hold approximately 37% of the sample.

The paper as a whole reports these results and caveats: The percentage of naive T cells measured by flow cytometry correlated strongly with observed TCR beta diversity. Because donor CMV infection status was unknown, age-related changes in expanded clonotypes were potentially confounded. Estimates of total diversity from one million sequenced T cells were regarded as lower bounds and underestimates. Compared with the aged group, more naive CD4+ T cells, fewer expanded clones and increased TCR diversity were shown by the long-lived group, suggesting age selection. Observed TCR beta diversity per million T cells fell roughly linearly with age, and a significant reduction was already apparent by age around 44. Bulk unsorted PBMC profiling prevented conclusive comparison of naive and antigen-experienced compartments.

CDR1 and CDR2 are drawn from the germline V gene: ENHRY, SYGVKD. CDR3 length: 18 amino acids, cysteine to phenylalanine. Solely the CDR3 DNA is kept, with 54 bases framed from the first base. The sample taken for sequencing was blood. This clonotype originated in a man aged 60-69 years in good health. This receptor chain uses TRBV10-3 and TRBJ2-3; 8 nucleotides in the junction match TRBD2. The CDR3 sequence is CAITRGGGTSGTPDTQNF. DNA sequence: TGTGCCATTACCAGGGGAGGGGGAACTAGCGGTACCCCAGATACGCAGAATTTT.